The rows below give T cell receptor beta chains drawn from one sample of a study of post-analysis software for immune sequencing data. Via MiXCR, TCRdb re-called the PCR reads, giving one row per CDR3 protein. The repertoire consists of hundreds of thousands of distinct CDR3 sequences, with more than 50% occurring once and the leading ten covering around 11%. Sequenced: blood. The receptors stem from a girl aged 2-10 years with multiple sclerosis. Each CDR3 is given with its conserved first and last residue. D genes are given only for firm matches. Size is omitted from some rows. Given values are once, few, many or a class for expanded clones.

J: TRBJ2-7; D: TRBD1; size: NA; V: TRBV2; CDR3: CASTANGGQGAYEQYF; DNA: TGTGCCAGCACTGCGAATGGGGGACAGGGGGCTTACGAGCAGTACTTC
J: TRBJ2-1; D: TRBD2; size: NA; V: TRBV2; CDR3: CASKREFLMDNEQFF; DNA: TGTGCCAGCAAGCGGGAGTTCCTCATGGACAATGAGCAGTTCTTC
J: TRBJ1-1; D: NA; size: few; V: TRBV29-1; CDR3: CSVPSGEVGTEAFF; DNA: TGCAGCGTTCCATCGGGGGAGGTGGGCACTGAAGCTTTCTTT
J: TRBJ2-1; D: TRBD2; size: once; V: TRBV20-1; CDR3: CSAQAGEPANEQFF; DNA: TGCAGTGCTCAAGCGGGAGAACCTGCCAATGAGCAGTTCTTC
J: TRBJ2-5; D: TRBD2; size: NA; V: TRBV15; CDR3: CATSSRGGFQETQYF; DNA: TGTGCCACCAGCAGCCGCGGGGGGTTCCAAGAGACCCAGTACTTC
J: TRBJ2-7; D: NA; size: few; V: TRBV3-1; CDR3: CASSSNRAGEQYF; DNA: TGTGCCAGCAGCTCGAACAGGGCGGGCGAGCAGTACTTC
J: TRBJ2-7; D: TRBD2; size: few; V: TRBV4-1; CDR3: CASSQDAAGLATYEQYF; DNA: TGCGCCAGCAGCCAAGACGCTGCGGGACTAGCAACCTACGAGCAGTACTTC
J: TRBJ2-5; D: TRBD2; size: NA; V: TRBV7-2; CDR3: CASSLLGLAGGRETQYF; DNA: TGTGCCAGCAGCTTACTTGGACTAGCGGGGGGTAGAGAGACCCAGTACTTC
J: TRBJ2-5; D: TRBD2; size: NA; V: TRBV12-3/TRBV12-4; CDR3: CASNPGGGLETQYF; DNA: TGTGCCAGCAACCCTGGGGGGGGTCTGGAGACCCAGTACTTC
J: TRBJ2-1; D: TRBD1; size: NA; V: TRBV4-3; CDR3: CASSQEQGYEQFF; DNA: TGCGCCAGCAGCCAAGAACAGGGGTATGAGCAGTTCTTC
J: TRBJ1-2; D: NA; size: few; V: TRBV29-1; CDR3: CSSKDNYGYTF; DNA: TGCAGCTCAAAAGATAACTATGGCTACACCTTC
J: TRBJ2-5; D: TRBD2; size: NA; V: TRBV5-1; CDR3: CASSGKQVGAGVAGEQYF; DNA: TGCGCCAGCAGCGGTAAACAGGTAGGGGCGGGAGTCGCGGGAGAGCAGTACTTC
J: TRBJ2-3; D: TRBD2; size: NA; V: TRBV11-2; CDR3: CASSRTSGSGLGDTQYF; DNA: TGTGCCAGCAGCCGAACTAGCGGGAGTGGCCTCGGAGATACGCAGTATTTT
J: TRBJ2-7; D: TRBD1; size: few; V: TRBV9; CDR3: CASSVTLGQVQYF; DNA: TGTGCCAGCAGCGTGACATTGGGACAGGTCCAGTACTTC
J: TRBJ2-3; D: TRBD2; size: NA; V: TRBV5-6; CDR3: CASSLGGLGTDTQYF; DNA: TGTGCCAGCAGCTTGGGTGGACTAGGCACAGATACGCAGTATTTT
J: TRBJ1-1; D: NA; size: NA; V: TRBV10-3; CDR3: CAISETTGRAGGPEAFF; DNA: TGTGCCATCAGTGAGACGACGGGGCGGGCAGGAGGTCCTGAAGCTTTCTTT
J: TRBJ2-7; D: TRBD1; size: few; V: TRBV29-1; CDR3: CSVSRGPYEQYF; DNA: TGCAGCGTCTCCAGGGGGCCCTACGAGCAGTACTTC
J: TRBJ2-7; D: NA; size: NA; V: TRBV12-3/TRBV12-4; CDR3: CASSLNLGLEQYF; DNA: TGTGCCAGCAGTTTAAACCTCGGCCTCGAGCAGTACTTC
J: TRBJ2-1; D: NA; size: NA; V: TRBV6-4; CDR3: CASSDSFRLPYNEQFF; DNA: TGTGCCAGCAGTGACTCGTTCAGGCTCCCCTACAATGAGCAGTTCTTC
J: TRBJ2-5; D: NA; size: NA; V: TRBV20-1; CDR3: CSASDSAASYQETQYF; DNA: TGCAGTGCTAGTGATTCGGCAGCAAGCTACCAAGAGACCCAGTACTTC
J: TRBJ2-3; D: TRBD2; size: NA; V: TRBV7-2; CDR3: CASSLAPGGADTQYF; DNA: TGTGCCAGCAGCTTAGCTCCGGGAGGGGCAGATACGCAGTATTTT
J: TRBJ1-5; D: NA; size: few; V: TRBV10-3; CDR3: CAISELTGGVRHF; DNA: TGTGCCATCAGTGAGTTAACTGGCGGCGTACGGCATTTT
J: TRBJ1-1; D: NA; size: NA; V: TRBV20-1; CDR3: CSARVAGGAVNTEAFF; DNA: TGCAGTGCTAGAGTGGCAGGAGGAGCGGTGAACACTGAAGCTTTCTTT
J: TRBJ1-5; D: NA; size: NA; V: TRBV12-3/TRBV12-4; CDR3: CASRSQTSNQPQHF; DNA: TGTGCCAGCAGGAGCCAGACTAGCAATCAGCCCCAGCATTTT
J: TRBJ2-1; D: NA; size: NA; V: TRBV5-1; CDR3: CASSPTAEGGPSEQFF; DNA: TGCGCCAGTAGCCCAACTGCGGAGGGGGGGCCAAGTGAGCAGTTCTTC
J: TRBJ2-1; D: TRBD2; size: NA; V: TRBV7-9; CDR3: CASSFLAGGRDEQFF; DNA: TGTGCCAGCAGCTTCCTGGCGGGGGGTCGGGATGAGCAGTTCTTC